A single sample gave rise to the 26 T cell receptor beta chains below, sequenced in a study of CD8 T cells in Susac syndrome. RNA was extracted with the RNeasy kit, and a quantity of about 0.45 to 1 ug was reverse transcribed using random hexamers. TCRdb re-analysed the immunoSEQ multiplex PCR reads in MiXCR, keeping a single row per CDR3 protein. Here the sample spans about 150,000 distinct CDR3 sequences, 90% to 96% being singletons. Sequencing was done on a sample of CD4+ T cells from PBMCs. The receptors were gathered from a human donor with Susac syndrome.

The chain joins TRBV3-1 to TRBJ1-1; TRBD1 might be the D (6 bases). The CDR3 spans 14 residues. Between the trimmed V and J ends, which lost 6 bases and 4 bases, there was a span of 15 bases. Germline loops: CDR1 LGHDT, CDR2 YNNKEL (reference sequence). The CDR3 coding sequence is TGTGCCAGCAGACGACAGGAGGGGAGCACTGAAGCTTTCTTT. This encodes CASRRQEGSTEAFF.

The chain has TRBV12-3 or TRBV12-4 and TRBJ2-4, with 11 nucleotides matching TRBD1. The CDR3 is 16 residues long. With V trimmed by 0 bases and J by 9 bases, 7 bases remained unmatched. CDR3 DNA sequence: TGTGCCAGCAGTTTAGCGCCCGGGACAGGGGGAGGCATTCAGTACTTC. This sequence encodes CASSLAPGTGGGIQYF.

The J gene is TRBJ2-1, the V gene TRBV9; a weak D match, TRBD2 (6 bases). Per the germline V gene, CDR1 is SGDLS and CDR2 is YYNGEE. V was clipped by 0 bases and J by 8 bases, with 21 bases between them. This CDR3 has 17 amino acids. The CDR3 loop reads CASSVVGLAVPGYEQFF. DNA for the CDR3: TGTGCCAGCAGCGTAGTGGGATTAGCGGTCCCTGGGTATGAGCAGTTCTTC. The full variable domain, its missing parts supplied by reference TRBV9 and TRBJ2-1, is DSGVTQTPKHLITATGQRVTLRCSPRSGDLSVYWYQQSLDQGLQFLIQYYNGEERAKGNILERFSAQQFPDLHSELNLSSLELGDSALYFCASSVVGLAVPGYEQFFGPGTRLTVL.

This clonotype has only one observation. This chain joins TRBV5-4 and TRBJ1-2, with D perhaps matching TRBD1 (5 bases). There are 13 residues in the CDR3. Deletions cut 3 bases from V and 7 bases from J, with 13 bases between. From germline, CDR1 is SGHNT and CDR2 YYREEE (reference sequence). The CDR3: CASSSESGTGYTF. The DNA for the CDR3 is TGTGCCAGCAGCTCCGAGTCCGGGACTGGCTACACCTTC.

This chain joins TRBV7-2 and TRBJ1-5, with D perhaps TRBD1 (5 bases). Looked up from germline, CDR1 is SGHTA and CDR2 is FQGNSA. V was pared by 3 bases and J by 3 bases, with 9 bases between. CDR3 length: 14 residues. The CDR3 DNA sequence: TGTGCCAGCAGCTTGGACATTTCCAATCAGCCCCAGCATTTT. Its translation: CASSLDISNQPQHF.

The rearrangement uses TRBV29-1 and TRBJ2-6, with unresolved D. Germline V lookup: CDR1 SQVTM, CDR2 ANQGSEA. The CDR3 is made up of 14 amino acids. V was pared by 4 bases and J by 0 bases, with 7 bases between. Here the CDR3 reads CSVGQNSGANVLTF. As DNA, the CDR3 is TGCAGCGTTGGCCAGAACTCTGGGGCCAACGTCCTGACTTTC.

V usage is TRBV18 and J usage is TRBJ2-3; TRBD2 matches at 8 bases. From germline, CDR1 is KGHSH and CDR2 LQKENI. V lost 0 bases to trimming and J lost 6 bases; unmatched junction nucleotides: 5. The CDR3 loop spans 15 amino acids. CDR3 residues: CASSPPGLVEDTQYF. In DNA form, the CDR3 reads TGTGCCAGCTCACCACCGGGACTAGTCGAGGATACGCAGTATTTT.

DNA of the CDR3: TGTGCCAGCTCACCAGACAGGGCCGGTTACGAGCAGTACTTC. Its translation is CASSPDRAGYEQYF. This chain connects TRBV18 to TRBJ2-7; 7 nucleotides agree with TRBD1. Germline trimming cut 2 bases from V and 4 bases from J; bases unmatched to any gene: 5. CDR1 is KGHSH, CDR2 LQKENI, per germline. The CDR3 is made up of 14 amino acids. Filled out from reference TRBV18 and TRBJ2-7, the complete variable domain reads NAGVMQNPRHLVRRRGQEARLRCSPMKGHSHVYWYRQLPEEGLKFMVYLQKENIIDESGMPKERFSAEFPKEGPSILRIQQVVRGDSAAYFCASSPDRAGYEQYFGPGTRLTVT.

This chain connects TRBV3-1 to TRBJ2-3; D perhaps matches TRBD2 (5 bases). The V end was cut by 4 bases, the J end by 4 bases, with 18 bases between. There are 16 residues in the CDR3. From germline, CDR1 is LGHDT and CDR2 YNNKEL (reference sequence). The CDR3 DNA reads TGTGCCAGCAGCCGACTGCCTAGCCCCAGTGCAGATACGCAGTATTTT. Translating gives CASSRLPSPSADTQYF.

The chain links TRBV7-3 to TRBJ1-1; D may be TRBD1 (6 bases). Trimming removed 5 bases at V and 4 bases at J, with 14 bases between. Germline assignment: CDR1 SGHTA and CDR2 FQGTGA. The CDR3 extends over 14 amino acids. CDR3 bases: TGTGCCAGCAGCGCAGGGGCCGGGGTCACTGAAGCTTTCTTT. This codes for CASSAGAGVTEAFF.

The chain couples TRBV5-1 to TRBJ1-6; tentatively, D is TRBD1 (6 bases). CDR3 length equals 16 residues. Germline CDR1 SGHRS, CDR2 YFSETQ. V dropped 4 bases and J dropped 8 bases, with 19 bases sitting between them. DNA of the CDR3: TGCGCCAGCAGCACCTACTTTGGGGGCGACGATTCACCCCTCCACTTT. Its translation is CASSTYFGGDDSPLHF. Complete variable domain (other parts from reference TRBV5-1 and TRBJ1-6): KAGVTQTPRYLIKTRGQQVTLSCSPISGHRSVSWYQQTPGQGLQFLFEYFSETQRNKGNFPGRFSGRQFSNSRSEMNVSTLELGDSALYLCASSTYFGGDDSPLHFGNGTRLTVT.

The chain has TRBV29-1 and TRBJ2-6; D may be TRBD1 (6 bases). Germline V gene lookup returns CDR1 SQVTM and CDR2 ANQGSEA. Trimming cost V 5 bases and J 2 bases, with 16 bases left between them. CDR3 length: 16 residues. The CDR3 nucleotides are TGCAGCGTTTCCCCGGGACACCTTCCTGGGGCCAACGTCCTGACTTTC. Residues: CSVSPGHLPGANVLTF.

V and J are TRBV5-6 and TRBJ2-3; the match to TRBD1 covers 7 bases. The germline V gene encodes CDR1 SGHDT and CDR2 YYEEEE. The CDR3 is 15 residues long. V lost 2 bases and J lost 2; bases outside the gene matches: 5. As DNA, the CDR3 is TGTGCCAGCAGCTTCCGGGACAGAATCACAGATACGCAGTATTTT. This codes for CASSFRDRITDTQYF.

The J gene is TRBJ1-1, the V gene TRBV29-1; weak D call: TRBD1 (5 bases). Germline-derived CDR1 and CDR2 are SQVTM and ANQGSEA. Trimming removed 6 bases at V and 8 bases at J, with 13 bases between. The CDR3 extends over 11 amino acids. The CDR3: CSVRDLGEAFF. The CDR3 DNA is TGCAGCGTACGGGACTTGGGGGAAGCTTTCTTT.

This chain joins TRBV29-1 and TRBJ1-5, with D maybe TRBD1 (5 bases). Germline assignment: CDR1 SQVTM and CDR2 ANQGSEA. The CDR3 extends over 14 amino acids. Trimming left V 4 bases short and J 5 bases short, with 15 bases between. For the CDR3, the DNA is TGCAGCGTTGCGATCGGGGGAGGTGATCAGCCCCAGCATTTT. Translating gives CSVAIGGGDQPQHF.

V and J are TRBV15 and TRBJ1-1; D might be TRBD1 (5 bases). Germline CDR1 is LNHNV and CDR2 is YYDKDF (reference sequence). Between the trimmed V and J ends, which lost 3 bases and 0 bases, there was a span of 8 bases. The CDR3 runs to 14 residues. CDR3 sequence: CATSRDKMNTEAFF. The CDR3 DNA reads TGTGCCACCAGCAGGGACAAAATGAACACTGAAGCTTTCTTT.

The CDR3 bases are TGTGCCAGCAGCCCCCCGGGGTTGTTCGAGCAGTACTTC. It translates to CASSPPGLFEQYF. The J gene is TRBJ2-7, the V gene TRBV7-9; tentative D call: TRBD2 (5 bases). V shed 5 bases and J shed 6 bases, with 14 bases lying between them. The CDR3 loop spans 13 amino acids. Germline values: CDR1 SEHNR, CDR2 FQNEAQ (reference sequence). Filled out from reference TRBV7-9 and TRBJ2-7, the complete variable domain reads DTGVSQNPRHKITKRGQNVTFRCDPISEHNRLYWYRQTLGQGPEFLTYFQNEAQLEKSRLLSDRFSAERPKGSFSTLEIQRTEQGDSAMYLCASSPPGLFEQYFGPGTRLTVT.

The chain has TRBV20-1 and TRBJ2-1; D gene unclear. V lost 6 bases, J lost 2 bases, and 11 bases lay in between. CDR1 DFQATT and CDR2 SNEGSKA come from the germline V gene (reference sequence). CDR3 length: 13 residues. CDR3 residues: CSALRPPYNEQFF. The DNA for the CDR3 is TGCAGTGCCCTCAGGCCTCCCTACAATGAGCAGTTCTTC.

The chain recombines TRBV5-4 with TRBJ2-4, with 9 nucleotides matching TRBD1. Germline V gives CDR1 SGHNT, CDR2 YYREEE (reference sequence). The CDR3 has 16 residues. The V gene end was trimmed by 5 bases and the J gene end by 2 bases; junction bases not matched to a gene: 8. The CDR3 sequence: CASSPTGGRTKNIQYF. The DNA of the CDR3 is TGTGCCAGCAGTCCTACAGGGGGCAGGACCAAAAACATTCAGTACTTC.

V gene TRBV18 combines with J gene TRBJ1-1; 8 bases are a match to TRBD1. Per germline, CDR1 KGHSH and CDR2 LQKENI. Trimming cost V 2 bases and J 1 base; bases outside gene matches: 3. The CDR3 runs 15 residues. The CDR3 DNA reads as TGTGCCAGCTCACCATCTCAGGGGGCGAACACTGAAGCTTTCTTT. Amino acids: CASSPSQGANTEAFF.

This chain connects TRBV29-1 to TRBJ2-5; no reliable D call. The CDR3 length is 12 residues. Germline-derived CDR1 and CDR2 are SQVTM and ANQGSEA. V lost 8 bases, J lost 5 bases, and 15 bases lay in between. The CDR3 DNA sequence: TGCAGCACGCCAGCATTGGGGGAGACCCAGTACTTC. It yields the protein CSTPALGETQYF.

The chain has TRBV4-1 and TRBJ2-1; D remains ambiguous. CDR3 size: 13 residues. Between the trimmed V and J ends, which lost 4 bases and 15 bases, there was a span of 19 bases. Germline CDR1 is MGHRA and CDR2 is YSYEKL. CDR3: CASSRGVIDRLFF. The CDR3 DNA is TGCGCCAGCAGCCGCGGCGTGATTGATCGTCTGTTCTTC.

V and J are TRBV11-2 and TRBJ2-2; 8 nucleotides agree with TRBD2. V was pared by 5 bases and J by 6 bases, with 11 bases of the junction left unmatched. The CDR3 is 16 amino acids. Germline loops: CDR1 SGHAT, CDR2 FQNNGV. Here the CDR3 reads CASSQRRTSSAGELFF. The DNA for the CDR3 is TGTGCCAGCAGCCAAAGGAGGACTAGCAGCGCCGGGGAGCTGTTTTTT.

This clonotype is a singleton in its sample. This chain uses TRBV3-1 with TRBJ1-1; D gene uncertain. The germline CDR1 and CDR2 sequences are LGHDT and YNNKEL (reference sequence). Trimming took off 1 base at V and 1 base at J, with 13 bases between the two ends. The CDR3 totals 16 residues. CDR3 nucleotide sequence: TGTGCCAGCAGCCAAGGTCCGGTGTGGGAGAACACTGAAGCTTTCTTT. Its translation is CASSQGPVWENTEAFF.

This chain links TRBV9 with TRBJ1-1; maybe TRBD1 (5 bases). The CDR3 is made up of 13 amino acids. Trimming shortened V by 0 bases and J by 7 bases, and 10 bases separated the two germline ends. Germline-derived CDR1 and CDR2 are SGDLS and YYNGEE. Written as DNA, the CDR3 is TGTGCCAGCAGCGTAGAAGGGAGGGGTGAAGCTTTCTTT. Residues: CASSVEGRGEAFF.

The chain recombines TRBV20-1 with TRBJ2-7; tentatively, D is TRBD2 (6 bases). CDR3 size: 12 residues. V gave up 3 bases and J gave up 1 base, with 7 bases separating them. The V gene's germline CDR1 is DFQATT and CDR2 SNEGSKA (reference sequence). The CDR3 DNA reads TGCAGTGCTAGGCGGGGATCCTACGAGCAGTACTTC. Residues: CSARRGSYEQYF.